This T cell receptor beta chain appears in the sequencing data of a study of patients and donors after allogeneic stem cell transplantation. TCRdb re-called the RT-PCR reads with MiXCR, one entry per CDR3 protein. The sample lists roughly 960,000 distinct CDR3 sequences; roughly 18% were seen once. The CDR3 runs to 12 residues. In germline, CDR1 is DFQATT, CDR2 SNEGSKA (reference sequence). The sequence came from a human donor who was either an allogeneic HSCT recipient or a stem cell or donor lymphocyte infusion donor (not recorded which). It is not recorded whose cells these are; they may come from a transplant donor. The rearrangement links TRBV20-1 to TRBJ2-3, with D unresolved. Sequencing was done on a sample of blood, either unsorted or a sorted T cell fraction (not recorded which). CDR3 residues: CSQGPTMDTQYF. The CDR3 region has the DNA TGCAGCCAAGGCCCCACTATGGATACGCAGTATTTT.